The following is a T cell receptor beta chain sequence with its context. This may come from a read error, since a much larger clone is one base off. This specimen belongs to a study of T cells in Graves' hyperthyroidism and ophthalmopathy. The V end lost 5 bases, the J end lost 4 bases, and 17 bases lay between the germline ends. The V gene's germline CDR1 is SGHTA and CDR2 FQGNSA. CDR3 length: 15 residues. Regions amplified from RNA transcripts were the TCR beta CDR3 regions. The HTBI primer set served for first-round RT-PCR of the TCR CDR3. TCRdb analysed the multiplex PCR reads with MiXCR anew, one entry per CDR3 protein. This table has around 200,000 distinct CDR3 sequences, 15% to 20% appearing once.

The sequenced sample was blood. V and J are TRBV7-2 and TRBJ1-2, with TRBD1 as a possible D gene (5 bases). This sequence was found in a man aged 35-49 years with Graves' hyperthyroidism. The CDR3 region has the DNA TGTGCCAGCAGCGGGGTGGGGGGGGAGAGCTATGGCTACACCTTC. Protein: CASSGVGGESYGYTF.